Listed here are 8 T cell receptor beta chains from one sample, sequenced in a study of T cell changes during pregnancy in multiple sclerosis. Sequencing used immunoSEQ multiplex PCR; TCRdb keeps in-frame clones, though not all of them. The data show roughly 45,000 clones, about 91% seen once. This specimen consisted of CD8+ T cells from peripheral blood mononuclear cells, obtained after pregnancy. The receptors originated from a female donor with multiple sclerosis, enrolled in a pregnancy study.

The J gene is TRBJ2-7, the V gene TRBV7-7, with D maybe TRBD2 (6 bases). Germline V lookup: CDR1 SSHAT, CDR2 FNYEAQ (reference sequence). The CDR3 runs to 14 residues. V dropped 5 bases and J dropped 1 base, with 12 bases sitting between them. CDR3 protein: CASSVGLASYEQYF. The CDR3, as DNA: TGTGCCAGCAGCGTCGGGCTAGCGTCCTACGAGCAGTACTTC. The entire variable domain, with the rest obtained from reference TRBV7-7 and TRBJ2-7, is as follows: GAGVSQSPRYKVTKRGQDVTLRCDPISSHATLYWYQQALGQGPEFLTYFNYEAQPDKSGLPSDRFSAERPEGSISTLTIQRTEQRDSAMYRCASSVGLASYEQYFGPGTRLTVT.

This clone was seen once. The V call is TRBV29-1, the J call TRBJ2-3; the match to TRBD1 covers 7 bases. Per the germline V gene, CDR1 is SQVTM and CDR2 is ANQGSEA. V gave up 5 bases and J gave up 7 bases; unmatched junction bases: 12. The CDR3 has 14 amino acids. The CDR3 is CSVFSGTASNTQYF. Here the CDR3 DNA reads TGCAGCGTTTTTTCCGGGACAGCTTCAAATACGCAGTATTTT.

The chain links TRBV7-6 to TRBJ2-7, with TRBD2 matching over 7 bases. The V gene's germline CDR1 is SGHVS and CDR2 FNYEAQ. This CDR3 has 14 amino acids. J was trimmed by 7 bases and V by 5 bases; bases with no gene match: 11. The DNA for the CDR3 is TGTGCCAGCAGCCACTCCCGGGGGGTGGAAGAGCAGTACTTC. This encodes CASSHSRGVEEQYF.

With regard to this clone: Other DNA variants within this sample encode the same CDR3. This sequence joins TRBV29-1 and TRBJ2-7; weak D call: TRBD1 (5 bases). The length of the CDR3 is 12 residues. Looked up from germline, CDR1 is SQVTM and CDR2 is ANQGSEA. The ends were cut back, 3 bases at V and 4 bases at J, with 10 bases in the middle. CDR3 region: CSVEVRDYEQYF. As DNA, the CDR3 is TGCAGCGTTGAGGTCAGGGATTACGAGCAGTACTTC.

CDR3 protein: CASRPRASGMEKLFF. Written as DNA, the CDR3 is TGTGCCAGCCGGCCGCGGGCCAGCGGAATGGAAAAACTGTTTTTT. This sequence joins TRBV6-5 and TRBJ1-4; D is uncertain. The CDR3 is made up of 15 amino acids. The V and J ends lost 8 bases and 8 bases respectively, with 21 bases between them. Germline-derived CDR1 and CDR2 are MNHEY and SVGAGI.

The table lists this clone with a count of one. J is TRBJ2-2 and V is TRBV7-6, with 7 bases fitting TRBD1. Germline V CDR1 and CDR2: SGHVS, FNYEAQ. The CDR3 length is 15 residues. V was pared by 5 bases and J by 3 bases, with 6 bases of the junction left unmatched. This CDR3 is CASSAGTDYTGELFF. Here the CDR3 DNA reads TGTGCCAGCAGCGCCGGGACAGACTACACCGGGGAGCTGTTTTTT.

As for this clone: This sample includes further DNA sequences coding for the same CDR3. The chain employs TRBV7-9 and TRBJ1-1; D unresolved. Trimming took off 1 base at V and 4 bases at J, with 7 bases between the two ends. This CDR3 spans 13 amino acids. Germline-derived CDR1 and CDR2 are SEHNR and FQNEAQ (reference sequence). CDR3 protein: CASSLDSGTEAFF. For the CDR3, the DNA is TGTGCCAGCAGCTTAGATTCAGGCACTGAAGCTTTCTTT.

The chain carries TRBV6-5 and TRBJ1-6; D possibly corresponds to TRBD1 (5 bases). This CDR3 spans 13 amino acids. Germline assignment: CDR1 MNHEY and CDR2 SVGAGI. Trimming took off 7 bases at V and 4 bases at J, with 8 bases between the two ends. The CDR3 coding sequence is TGTGCCAGCAAGGGGACTTATAATTCACCCCTCCACTTT. Its protein product is CASKGTYNSPLHF.